The 29 T cell receptor beta chains below were found in one sample sequenced in a study of CD8 T cells in Susac syndrome. The authors reverse transcribed about 0.45 to 1 ug RNA with random hexamers. TCRdb reprocessed the immunoSEQ multiplex PCR reads with MiXCR, giving one entry per CDR3 protein. The sample has 150,000 to 200,000 distinct CDR3 sequences, approximately 96% seen once. The sequenced material came from CD4+ T cells from PBMCs. The receptors here all came from a human donor with Susac syndrome.

The chain employs TRBV3-1 and TRBJ2-7, with D perhaps matching TRBD1 or TRBD2 (6 bases each). The CDR3 spans 15 residues. Germline loops: CDR1 LGHDT, CDR2 YNNKEL (reference sequence). Between the trimmed V and J ends, which lost 2 bases and 0 bases, there was a span of 11 bases. The CDR3 DNA reads TGTGCCAGCAGCCAAACCGGGGGCTTCTCCTACGAGCAGTACTTC. It encodes CASSQTGGFSYEQYF.

V is TRBV5-1 and J is TRBJ2-7, with 7 bases that match TRBD2. J gave up 0 bases and V 4 bases, and 7 bases lay outside the gene matches. The CDR3 spans 15 residues. CDR1 SGHRS and CDR2 YFSETQ come from the germline V gene. CDR3: CASSLSGYSSYEQYF. Here the CDR3 DNA reads TGCGCCAGCAGCCTTAGCGGGTATAGCTCCTACGAGCAGTACTTC.

This rearrangement joins TRBV19 to TRBJ2-6, with D unresolved. The CDR3 is 15 residues long. Trimming removed 7 bases from V and 0 bases from J, with 10 bases in between. In germline, CDR1 is LNHDA, CDR2 SQIVND (reference sequence). In DNA, the CDR3 is TGTGCCAGTAACCCCCAGAGCTCTGGGGCCAACGTCCTGACTTTC. It is translated as CASNPQSSGANVLTF.

V usage is TRBV4-3 and J usage is TRBJ1-2, with D possibly TRBD1 on 6 matching bases. The CDR3 runs to 15 residues. The V and J ends lost 0 bases and 10 bases respectively, with 18 bases between them. CDR1 and CDR2 (germline): LGHNA, YSLEER. Here the CDR3 DNA reads TGCGCCAGCAGCCAAGATCGGGGGGCGGCGATCACCTACACCTTC. It is translated as CASSQDRGAAITYTF.

This clonotype was counted a single time. The chain carries TRBV4-1 and TRBJ2-5; D perhaps matches TRBD1 (5 bases). The germline V and J ends were trimmed by 3 bases and 5 bases, with 19 bases remaining between them. Germline assignment: CDR1 MGHRA and CDR2 YSYEKL. This CDR3 comprises 16 residues. The CDR3 region has the DNA TGCGCCAGCAGCCAGCTGGACACGTGGGTTGGCGAGACCCAGTACTTC. It encodes CASSQLDTWVGETQYF.

J is TRBJ1-1 and V is TRBV2, with no clear D. Between the trimmed V and J ends, which lost 4 bases and 5 bases, there was a span of 17 bases. Germline V CDR1 and CDR2: SNHLY, FYNNEI. The length of the CDR3 is 15 residues. The CDR3 nucleotides read TGTGCCAGCAGTGCCCTGGGCGTTGGGAAGACTGAAGCTTTCTTT. Translation gives CASSALGVGKTEAFF.

The chain links TRBV20-1 to TRBJ2-7, with a possible D match to TRBD2 (7 bases). The CDR3 is 13 residues long. The V gene lost 6 bases and the J gene lost 6 bases, with 18 bases spanning the gap. Germline assignment: CDR1 DFQATT and CDR2 SNEGSKA (reference sequence). CDR3 residues: CSATGGGEGEQYF. The CDR3 nucleotides read TGCAGTGCCACCGGCGGGGGCGAGGGCGAGCAGTACTTC.

The genes are TRBV18 and TRBJ1-6; D is uncertain. The CDR3 is made up of 15 amino acids. CDR1 and CDR2 from the germline V gene are KGHSH and LQKENI. V was pared by 6 bases and J by 6 bases, with 15 bases between. The CDR3 DNA reads TGTGCCAGCTCGTCATCTGGAGGCCTTAATTCACCCCTCCACTTT. Encoded protein: CASSSSGGLNSPLHF.

The chain joins TRBV5-1 to TRBJ1-4, with 11 bases lining up with TRBD1. Germline V gene lookup returns CDR1 SGHRS and CDR2 YFSETQ. There are 14 residues in the CDR3. V was clipped by 4 bases and J by 7 bases; unmatched bases: 3. The CDR3 region has the DNA TGCGCCAGCAGCCCCGGGACAGGGGGTGAAAAACTGTTTTTT. It encodes CASSPGTGGEKLFF.

This chain links TRBV6-2 or TRBV6-3 with TRBJ2-7; 9 bases fit TRBD1. V was clipped by 2 bases and J by 5 bases; unmatched bases: 4. There are 14 residues in the CDR3. In germline, CDR1 is MNHEY, CDR2 SVGEGT. This CDR3 is CASSYGTGIHEQYF. In DNA form, the CDR3 reads TGTGCCAGCAGTTACGGGACAGGGATCCACGAGCAGTACTTC.

This clonotype was observed a single time. The rearrangement links TRBV11-2 to TRBJ2-1, with D possibly matching TRBD2 (6 bases). Trimming stripped 6 bases from V and 0 bases from J, with 18 bases between. Germline V CDR1 and CDR2: SGHAT, FQNNGV. CDR3 size: 17 residues. CDR3 amino acids: CASSGGTVFSSYNEQFF. The DNA of the CDR3 is TGTGCCAGCAGTGGGGGGACGGTCTTTAGCTCCTACAATGAGCAGTTCTTC.

The chain couples TRBV28 to TRBJ1-5; maybe TRBD1 (6 bases). This CDR3 is 14 amino acids long. The germline CDR1 and CDR2 sequences are MDHEN and SYDVKM. Trimming shortened V by 2 bases and J by 7 bases, and 12 bases separated the two germline ends. The CDR3 region has the DNA TGTGCCAGCAGTTTACAACAGGGTTCCCAGCCCCAGCATTTT. Translating it yields CASSLQQGSQPQHF. Supplemented by reference TRBV28 and TRBJ1-5, the full variable domain reads DVKVTQSSRYLVKRTGEKVFLECVQDMDHENMFWYRQDPGLGLRLIYFSYDVKMKEKGDIPEGYSVSREKKERFSLILESASTNQTSMYLCASSLQQGSQPQHFGDGTRLSIL.

The genes are TRBV12-5 and TRBJ1-1, with D perhaps TRBD1 (6 bases). V was pared by 7 bases and J by 4 bases, with 13 bases between. CDR1 is LGHNT, CDR2 FRNRAP, per germline. The CDR3 contains 13 residues. CDR3 DNA sequence: TGTGCTAGTGAGGGGGGCGTAGGCACTGAAGCTTTCTTT. Translated: CASEGGVGTEAFF.

The chain recombines TRBV14 with TRBJ1-1; D possibly corresponds to TRBD1 (6 bases). This CDR3 is built from 15 residues. Germline CDR1 and CDR2: SGHDN and FVKESK. V lost 7 bases and J 1 base, leaving 16 bases between the germline ends. CDR3 sequence: CASTLYREPNTEAFF. The CDR3 DNA is TGTGCCAGCACTCTTTACAGGGAGCCGAACACTGAAGCTTTCTTT. Full variable domain (missing parts from reference TRBV14 and TRBJ1-1): EAGVTQFPSHSVIEKGQTVTLRCDPISGHDNLYWYRRVMGKEIKFLLHFVKESKQDESGMPNNRFLAERTGGTYSTLKVQPAELEDSGVYFCASTLYREPNTEAFFGQGTRLTVV.

This rearrangement joins TRBV10-3 to TRBJ2-3; 10 bases agree with TRBD1. This CDR3 has 14 amino acids. J lost 5 bases, V lost 8 bases, and 7 bases had no gene match. Germline CDR1 reads ENHRY; CDR2 reads SYGVKD. The CDR3 nucleotides read TGTGCCATCCGGGGACAGGGGTTAGTAGATACGCAGTATTTT. Its translation: CAIRGQGLVDTQYF.

The chain carries TRBV6-6 and TRBJ2-7, with TRBD1 identical over 7 bases. Losses at the gene ends were 7 bases for V and 6 bases for J; bases not matched to a gene: 6. Germline V gene data show CDR1 as MNHNY and CDR2 as SVGAGI (reference sequence). The CDR3 covers 12 residues. The chain's CDR3 is CASKNPGGEQYF. The CDR3 bases are TGTGCCAGCAAAAACCCAGGGGGCGAGCAGTACTTC.

The chain combines TRBV30 with TRBJ2-2; a weak D match, TRBD1 (6 bases). The CDR3 has 13 residues. The V and J ends lost 0 bases and 7 bases respectively, with 9 bases between them. Looked up from germline, CDR1 is GTSNPN and CDR2 is SVGIG (reference sequence). The CDR3 DNA is TGTGCCTGGAGTGTACCCAGGGGCGGGGAGCTGTTTTTT. Amino acid sequence: CAWSVPRGGELFF.

The genes are TRBV7-2 and TRBJ2-5; the match to TRBD2 covers 8 bases. CDR3 size: 16 residues. Germline CDR1 SGHTA, CDR2 FQGNSA. V trimming: 5 bases; J trimming: 2 bases; junction bases outside the gene matches: 10. Here the CDR3 reads CASSTRAGDVQETQYF. CDR3 bases: TGTGCCAGCAGCACACGAGCGGGGGACGTGCAAGAGACCCAGTACTTC. Using reference TRBV7-2 and TRBJ2-5 for the parts outside the CDR3, the full variable domain is GAGVSQSPSNKVTEKGKDVELRCDPISGHTALYWYRQSLGQGLEFLIYFQGNSAPDKSGLPSDRFSAERTGGSVSTLTIQRTQQEDSAVYLCASSTRAGDVQETQYFGPGTRLLVL.

The J gene is TRBJ1-6, the V gene TRBV7-2; D perhaps matches TRBD1 (5 bases). Between the trimmed V and J ends, which lost 5 bases and 5 bases, there was a span of 13 bases. The V gene's germline CDR1 is SGHTA and CDR2 FQGNSA. This CDR3 contains 15 residues. The CDR3 coding sequence is TGTGCCAGCAGCGCCCGGGCAGGGAATAATTCACCCCTCCACTTT. Its translation is CASSARAGNNSPLHF.

This rearrangement joins TRBV7-2 to TRBJ1-2; no firm D call. Looked up from germline, CDR1 is SGHTA and CDR2 is FQGNSA. The CDR3 consists of 13 residues. Trimming cost V 3 bases and J 2 bases, with 7 bases left between them. The CDR3 nucleotides are TGTGCCAGCAGCTTGGCCGGGAACTATGGCTACACCTTC. Translation gives CASSLAGNYGYTF.

The V gene is TRBV6-5, the J gene TRBJ1-4; TRBD1 might be the D (5 bases). Trimming shortened V by 6 bases and J by 6 bases, and 17 bases separated the two germline ends. The CDR3 extends over 15 amino acids. Germline CDR1 is MNHEY and CDR2 is SVGAGI. CDR3 sequence reads: CASSIDWGRDEKLFF. DNA for the CDR3: TGTGCCAGCAGCATCGATTGGGGGAGGGATGAAAAACTGTTTTTT.

V usage is TRBV3-1 and J usage is TRBJ1-5; TRBD1 is a possible D gene (5 bases). This CDR3 comprises 15 residues. CDR1 and CDR2 (germline): LGHDT, YNNKEL (reference sequence). Deletions cut 4 bases from V and 7 bases from J, with 17 bases between. Written as DNA, the CDR3 is TGTGCCAGCAGCCCCAATGGGGGGGGTCCGCAGCCCCAGCATTTT. Residues: CASSPNGGGPQPQHF.

The gene calls are TRBV6-1 and TRBJ1-5, with TRBD1 matching 7 bases. Trimming took 4 bases from V and 1 from J; bases not matched to a gene: 7. From germline, CDR1 is MNHNS and CDR2 SASEGT. The CDR3 loop spans 16 amino acids. This chain's CDR3 is CASSAYPGQSNQPQHF. For the CDR3, the DNA is TGTGCCAGCAGTGCATATCCGGGACAGAGCAATCAGCCCCAGCATTTT.

This sequence joins TRBV9 and TRBJ1-1, with D unresolved. Trimming took off 4 bases at V and 4 bases at J, with 11 bases between the two ends. The CDR3 is 13 residues long. Germline V gives CDR1 SGDLS, CDR2 YYNGEE. DNA for the CDR3: TGTGCCAGCAGCTCTTCAGTTAGCACTGAAGCTTTCTTT. Translating it yields CASSSSVSTEAFF.

The V call is TRBV6-6, the J call TRBJ2-3; 7 bases map to TRBD2. Germline V CDR1 and CDR2: MNHNY, SVGAGI (reference sequence). The CDR3 has 15 residues. With V trimmed by 6 bases and J by 0 bases, 6 bases remained unmatched. The CDR3 DNA follows: TGTGCCAGCAGCCCCGGGACTATTAGCACAGATACGCAGTATTTT. It encodes CASSPGTISTDTQYF.

V and J are TRBV25-1 and TRBJ2-1, with 13 positions matching TRBD2. Germline CDR1 MGHDK, CDR2 SYGVNS. There are 15 residues in the CDR3. The V segment lost 4 bases and the J segment 9 bases; nucleotides outside the gene matches: 6. In DNA, the CDR3 is TGTGCCAGCAGTGTCACGGGACTAGCGGGGTTTGAGCAGTTCTTC. Protein: CASSVTGLAGFEQFF.

The chain joins TRBV3-1 to TRBJ1-5, with TRBD1 as a possible D gene (5 bases). The germline V gene encodes CDR1 LGHDT and CDR2 YNNKEL (reference sequence). V was clipped by 6 bases and J by 9 bases, with 18 bases between them. This CDR3 comprises 14 residues. The CDR3 region is CASSTGTGIMPQHF. The CDR3, as DNA: TGTGCCAGCAGTACCGGGACGGGTATCATGCCCCAGCATTTT.

V and J are TRBV1 and TRBJ2-6. TRBV1 is shown as a pseudogene. The CDR3 has 14 amino acids. The CDR3 nucleotides are TGCACCAGCAGCCTTATCAGTGGGGCCAACGTCCTGACTTTC. Amino acid sequence: CTSSLISGANVLTF.

The rearrangement uses TRBV9 and TRBJ2-6; no clear D. The CDR3 extends over 16 amino acids. CDR1 SGDLS and CDR2 YYNGEE come from the germline V gene. Deletions cut 3 bases from V and 0 bases from J, with 10 bases between. In DNA form, the CDR3 reads TGTGCCAGCAGCGGCCGAGTGTCCTCTGGGGCCAACGTCCTGACTTTC. Its protein product is CASSGRVSSGANVLTF.